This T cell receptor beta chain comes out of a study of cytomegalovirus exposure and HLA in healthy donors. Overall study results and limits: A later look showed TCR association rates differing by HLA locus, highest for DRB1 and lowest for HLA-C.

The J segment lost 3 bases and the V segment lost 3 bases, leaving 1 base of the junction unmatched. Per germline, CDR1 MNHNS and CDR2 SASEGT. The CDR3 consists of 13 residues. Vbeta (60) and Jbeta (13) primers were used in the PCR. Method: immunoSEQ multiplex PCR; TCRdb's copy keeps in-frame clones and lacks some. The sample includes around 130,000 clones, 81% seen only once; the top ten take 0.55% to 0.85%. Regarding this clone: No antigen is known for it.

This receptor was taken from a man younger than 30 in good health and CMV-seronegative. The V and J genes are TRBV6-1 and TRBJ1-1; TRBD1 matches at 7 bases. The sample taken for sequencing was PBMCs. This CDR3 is CASSEGTDTEAFF. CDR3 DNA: TGTGCCAGCAGTGAGGGGACAGACACTGAAGCTTTCTTT.